Listed below are T cell receptor beta chains from one sample, sequenced in a study of tumor-infiltrating lymphocytes in primary liver carcinoma. TCRdb itself ran the multiplex PCR reads through MiXCR, one entry per CDR3 protein. The top ten clones hold approximately 19% of a sample with around 47,000 distinct CDR3 sequences, around 66% of them seen once. Sequences were obtained from liver tumor tissue from sampling region 2. The receptors were sampled from a man in his forties or fifties with primary liver carcinoma and hepatitis B virus infection. CDR3s include the opening cysteine and the closing phenylalanine or tryptophan. D genes are given only for firm matches. Part of the rows lack a size; the others show once, few, many or a class for expanded clones.

-	TRBV10-3	-	TRBJ1-5	CAISETVDNQPHHF	TGTGCCATCAGTGAGACAGTAGACAATCAACCCCATCATTTT
-	TRBV11-2	-	TRBJ1-2	CTSSLEQGSGYTF	TGTACCAGCAGCTTAGAACAGGGAAGTGGCTACACCTTT
-	TRBV20-1	-	TRBJ2-1	CSALRSSYNEQFF	TGCAGTGCCCTACGGTCCTCCTACAATGAGCAGTTCTTC
-	TRBV6-6	TRBD2	TRBJ2-2	CASSWTSGSSGVLFF	TGTGCCAGCAGTTGGACAAGCGGGAGTAGCGGGGTGCTGTTTTTT
-	TRBV29-1	-	TRBJ2-7	CGVQVAGGKGEQYF	TGCGGCGTACAAGTTGCTGGGGGCAAGGGCGAGCAGTACTTC
many	TRBV7-2	-	TRBJ2-7	CASSRPGYEQYF	TGTGCCAGCAGCCGACCAGGTTACGAGCAGTACTTC
-	TRBV11-1	TRBD1	TRBJ1-4	CASSFGQGGGKLFF	TGTGCCAGCAGTTTCGGACAGGGAGGAGGAAAACTGTTTTTT
many	TRBV6-6	-	TRBJ1-3	CASSAGNAIYF	TGTGCCAGCAGTGCGGGAAACGCCATATATTTT
-	TRBV4-3	-	TRBJ2-5	CVSSQATRGRTGETQYF	TGCGTCAGCAGCCAAGCGACTAGGGGGAGGACTGGTGAGACCCAGTACTTC
-	TRBV7-2	-	TRBJ2-3	CASSSILERSTDTQYF	TGTGCCAGCAGCTCAATCTTAGAAAGGAGCACAGATACGCAGTATTTT
-	TRBV6-6	TRBD1	TRBJ2-2	CTSSYSGQGAGTGELFF	TGTACAAGCAGTTACTCGGGACAGGGGGCGGGGACCGGGGAACTGTTTTTT
many	TRBV5-1	-	TRBJ2-3	CASSFSSADTQYF	TGCGCCAGCAGCTTTTCATCAGCAGATACGCAGTATTTT
many	TRBV2	-	TRBJ1-5	CASRDMYSNQPQHF	TGTGCCAGCAGGGACATGTATAGCAATCAGCCCCAGCATTTT
-	TRBV7-9	-	TRBJ2-6	CASSHQPRRSSGANVLTF	TGTGCCAGCAGCCATCAACCGAGACGGAGCTCTGGGGCCAACGTCCTGACTTTC
-	TRBV10-1	-	TRBJ2-3	CASSERGWGSTDTQYF	TGCGCCAGCAGTGAGCGAGGATGGGGCTCCACAGATACACAGTATTTT
few	TRBV6-2/TRBV6-3	-	TRBJ2-7	CDSSYKVPYEQYF	TGTGACAGCAGTTATAAGGTACCCTACGAGCAGTACTTC
-	TRBV12-3/TRBV12-4	-	TRBJ2-5	CVSSGGRREETQYF	TGTGTCAGCAGCGGCGGACGGAGGGAAGAGACCCAGTACTTC
-	TRBV7-9	-	TRBJ1-1	CASSGGVESEALF	TGTGCCAGCAGCGGGGGGGTTGAGAGTGAAGCTCTCTTT
-	TRBV5-6	-	TRBJ2-7	CASSRDLPYDQYF	TGTGCCAGCAGCCGGGACTTACCCTACGATCAGTATTTC
-	TRBV6-1	-	TRBJ1-2	CASSERAEGYDGYTF	TGTGCCAGCAGTGAGAGGGCCGAGGGGTACGATGGCTACACCTTC
many	TRBV28	TRBD2	TRBJ2-3	CASSFLAGYTDTQYF	TGTGCCAGCAGTTTCCTAGCGGGTTACACAGATACGCAGTATTTT
-	TRBV6-6	TRBD2	TRBJ2-5	CASGGVSQYQETQHF	TGTGCCAGCGGGGGGGTATCTCAGTACCAAGAGACCCAGCACTTC
-	TRBV20-1	-	TRBJ2-2	CSARVPSMNTGELSF	TGCAGTGCTAGAGTCCCATCGATGAACACCGGGGAGCTGTCTTTT
-	TRBV5-1	TRBD2	TRBJ2-1	CATSLTAGGSNKQFF	TGCGCCACCAGCCTGACGGCGGGAGGGAGCAATAAGCAGTTCTTC
-	TRBV14	TRBD2	TRBJ2-1	CASSAVAGWTNNEQFF	TGTGCCAGCAGCGCCGTAGCGGGATGGACAAACAATGAGCAGTTCTTC
-	TRBV6-6	TRBD1	TRBJ1-1	CASNETGVRTEAFF	TGTGCCAGCAATGAGACAGGGGTACGGACTGAAGCTTTCTTT
once	TRBV6-2/TRBV6-3	-	TRBJ1-5	CASILVKGDLPQHF	TGTGCCAGCATCCTGGTGAAAGGGGACCTGCCCCAGCATTTT
many	TRBV7-9	TRBD1	TRBJ2-1	CASSRVGTGNNEQFF	TGTGCCAGCAGCCGAGTTGGGACAGGGAACAATGAGCAGTTCTTC